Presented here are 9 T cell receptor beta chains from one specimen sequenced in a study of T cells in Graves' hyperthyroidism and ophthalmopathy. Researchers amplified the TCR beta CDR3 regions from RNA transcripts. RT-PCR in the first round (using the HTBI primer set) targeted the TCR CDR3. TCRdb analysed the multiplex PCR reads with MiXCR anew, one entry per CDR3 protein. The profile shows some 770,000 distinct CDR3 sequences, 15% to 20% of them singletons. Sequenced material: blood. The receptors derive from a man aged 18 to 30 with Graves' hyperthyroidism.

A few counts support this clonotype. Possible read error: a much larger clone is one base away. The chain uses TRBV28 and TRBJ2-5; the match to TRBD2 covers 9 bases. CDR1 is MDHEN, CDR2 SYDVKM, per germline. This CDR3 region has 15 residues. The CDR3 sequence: CANSFQAGGSETQYF. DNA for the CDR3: TGTGCCAACAGTTTCCAAGCGGGAGGTTCTGAGACCCAGTACTTC.

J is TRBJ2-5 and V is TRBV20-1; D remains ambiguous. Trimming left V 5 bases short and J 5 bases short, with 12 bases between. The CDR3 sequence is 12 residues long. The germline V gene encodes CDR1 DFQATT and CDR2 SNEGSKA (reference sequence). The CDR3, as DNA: TGCAGTGCTCACACTAACGGGGAGACCCAGTACTTC. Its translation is CSAHTNGETQYF.

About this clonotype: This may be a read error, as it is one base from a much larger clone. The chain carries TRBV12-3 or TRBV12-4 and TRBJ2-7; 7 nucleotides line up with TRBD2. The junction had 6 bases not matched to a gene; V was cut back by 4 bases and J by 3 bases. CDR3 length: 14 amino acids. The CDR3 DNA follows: TGTGCCAGCAGTTCTGGGGGACTAATCTACGAGCAGTACTTC. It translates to CASSSGGLIYEQYF.

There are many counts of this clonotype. The CDR3 DNA reads TGCAGTGCTAGGGGTGAAGCTTTCTTT. It is translated as CSARGEAFF. V gene TRBV20-1 combines with J gene TRBJ1-1; D remains ambiguous. CDR3 length: 9 residues. V gave up 3 bases and J gave up 7 bases, with 3 bases separating them. The germline gives CDR1 DFQATT, CDR2 SNEGSKA (reference sequence).

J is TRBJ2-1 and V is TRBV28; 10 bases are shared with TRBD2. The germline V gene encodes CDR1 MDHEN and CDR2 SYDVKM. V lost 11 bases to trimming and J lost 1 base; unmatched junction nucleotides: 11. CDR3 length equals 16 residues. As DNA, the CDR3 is TGTGCCCACGGCGGGCTAGCGGGAGTATCCTACAATGAGCAGTTCTTC. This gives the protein CAHGGLAGVSYNEQFF.

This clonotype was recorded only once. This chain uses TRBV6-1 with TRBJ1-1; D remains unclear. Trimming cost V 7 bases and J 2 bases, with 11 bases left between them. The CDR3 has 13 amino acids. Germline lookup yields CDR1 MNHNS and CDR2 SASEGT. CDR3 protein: CASKVAENTEAFF. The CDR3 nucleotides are TGTGCCAGCAAGGTCGCGGAAAACACTGAAGCTTTCTTT.

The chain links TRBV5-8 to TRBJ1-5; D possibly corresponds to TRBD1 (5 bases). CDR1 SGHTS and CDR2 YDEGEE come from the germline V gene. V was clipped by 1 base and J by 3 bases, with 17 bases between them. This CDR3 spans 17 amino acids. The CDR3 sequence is CASSLYWGHNDNQPQHF. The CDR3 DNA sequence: TGTGCCAGCAGCTTGTATTGGGGCCACAACGACAATCAGCCCCAGCATTTT. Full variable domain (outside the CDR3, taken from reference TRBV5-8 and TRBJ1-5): EAGVTQSPTHLIKTRGQQATLRCSPISGHTSVYWYQQALGLGLQFLLWYDEGEERNRGNFPPRFSGRQFPNYSSELNVNALELEDSALYLCASSLYWGHNDNQPQHFGDGTRLSIL.

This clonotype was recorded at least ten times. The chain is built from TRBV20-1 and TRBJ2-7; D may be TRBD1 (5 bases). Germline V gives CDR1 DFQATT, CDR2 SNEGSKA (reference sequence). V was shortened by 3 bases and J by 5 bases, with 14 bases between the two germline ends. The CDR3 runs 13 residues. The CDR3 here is CSARARDRHEQYF. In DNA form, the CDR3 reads TGCAGTGCTAGGGCCAGGGATCGACACGAGCAGTACTTC.

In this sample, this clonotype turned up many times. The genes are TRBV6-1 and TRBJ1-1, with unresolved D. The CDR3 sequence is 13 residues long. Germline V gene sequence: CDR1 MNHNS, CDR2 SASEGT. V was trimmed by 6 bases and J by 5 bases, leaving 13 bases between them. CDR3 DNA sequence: TGTGCCAGCAGCCCCCAATCCGTAACTGAAGCTTTCTTT. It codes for CASSPQSVTEAFF.